Each of the 30 T cell receptor beta chains below was sequenced from the same sample in a study of shared clonotypes between healthy human individuals. TCRdb's table, derived via immunoSEQ multiplex PCR, lists solely in-frame clones and lacks some. This sample yields some 980,000 clones, of which 70% to 85% are seen a single time; 1.5% belongs to the top ten. Sequencing was carried out using memory CD4+ T cells sorted from blood. Subset defined: CD45RA-negative fraction. These receptors were taken from a man aged 18 to 29 in good health.

The chain employs TRBV7-2 and TRBJ2-1; D not resolved. This CDR3 spans 13 amino acids. Germline V gene data show CDR1 as SGHTA and CDR2 as FQGNSA. V was cut by 5 bases and J by 9 bases, with 14 bases left in between. The CDR3 nucleotides are TGTGCCAGCAGCCTACTACGAGGTGGTGAGCAGTTCTTC. Translation: CASSLLRGGEQFF.

The rearrangement links TRBV7-9 to TRBJ1-5; D not certain. The CDR3 length is 12 residues. The V and J ends lost 5 bases and 9 bases respectively, with 11 bases between them. Germline V gene data show CDR1 as SEHNR and CDR2 as FQNEAQ (reference sequence). The CDR3, as DNA: TGTGCCAGCAGCGCTTCGGGGTGGCCCCAGCATTTT. It specifies CASSASGWPQHF. Full variable domain (missing parts from reference TRBV7-9 and TRBJ1-5): DTGVSQNPRHKITKRGQNVTFRCDPISEHNRLYWYRQTLGQGPEFLTYFQNEAQLEKSRLLSDRFSAERPKGSFSTLEIQRTEQGDSAMYLCASSASGWPQHFGDGTRLSIL.

On this clone: A junction boundary mismatches the germline segment, possibly from a read error. V is TRBV11-2 and J is TRBJ2-2; 11 bases agree with TRBD2. This CDR3 has 15 amino acids. The germline gives CDR1 SGHAT, CDR2 FQNNGV. The chain's CDR3 is CASRLAGGRTGELFF. The CDR3 DNA is TGTGCCAGCAGATTAGCGGGGGGGCGCACCGGGGAGCTGTTTTTT.

This chain links TRBV28 with TRBJ2-4, with TRBD1 as a possible D gene (6 bases). The CDR3 spans 14 residues. The V gene lost 5 bases and the J gene lost 8 bases, with 16 bases spanning the gap. The germline gives CDR1 MDHEN, CDR2 SYDVKM. CDR3 bases: TGTGCCAGCAGTCCCAGGGGCGGCGGTGACATTCAGTACTTC. Its translation is CASSPRGGGDIQYF.

This clone was picked up one time. J is TRBJ2-7 and V is TRBV5-1; D perhaps matches TRBD1 (6 bases). Germline values: CDR1 SGHRS, CDR2 YFSETQ. This CDR3 comprises 15 residues. Deletions cut 1 base from V and 3 bases from J, with 14 bases between. For the CDR3, the DNA is TGCGCCAGCAGCTTGCTCCGTGACAGGTACTACGAGCAGTACTTC. Translated, it gives CASSLLRDRYYEQYF. The variable domain in full, with the rest retrieved from reference TRBV5-1 and TRBJ2-7, is KAGVTQTPRYLIKTRGQQVTLSCSPISGHRSVSWYQQTPGQGLQFLFEYFSETQRNKGNFPGRFSGRQFSNSRSEMNVSTLELGDSALYLCASSLLRDRYYEQYFGPGTRLTVT.

This clone has only one observation. With a much larger clone just one base away, this may be a read error. This chain joins TRBV2 and TRBJ2-2; TRBD2 might be the D (5 bases). V was pared by 4 bases and J by 0 bases, with 6 bases between. The germline V gene has CDR1 SNHLY and CDR2 FYNNEI. CDR3 length: 14 amino acids. CDR3 DNA sequence: TGTGCCAGCAGTGGACTAACGAACACCGGGGAGCTGTTTTTT. This codes for CASSGLTNTGELFF.

This clone was picked up many times. The chain combines TRBV7-9 with TRBJ1-4, with D possibly being TRBD1 (6 bases). Germline loops: CDR1 SEHNR, CDR2 FQNEAQ (reference sequence). Trimming removed 1 base at V and 8 bases at J, with 14 bases between. The CDR3 is made up of 15 amino acids. CDR3 protein: CASSLDREGGEKLFF. The CDR3 DNA reads as TGTGCCAGCAGCTTAGACAGGGAAGGCGGAGAAAAACTGTTTTTT.

This rearrangement joins TRBV28 to TRBJ1-4, with 9 bases identical to TRBD1. CDR1 is MDHEN, CDR2 SYDVKM, per germline. The junction had 9 bases not matched to a gene; V was cut back by 5 bases and J by 8 bases. The CDR3 sequence is 15 residues long. The CDR3 sequence: CASSAGGTGTEKLFF. The DNA for the CDR3 is TGTGCCAGCAGTGCTGGCGGGACAGGGACAGAAAAACTGTTTTTT.

In this sample, this clone turned up many times. V is TRBV30 and J is TRBJ2-1; TRBD2 matches 7 bases. Unmatched junction bases numbered 13, after V lost 0 bases and J lost 5 bases. The CDR3 is made up of 17 amino acids. Per germline, CDR1 GTSNPN and CDR2 SVGIG (reference sequence). The CDR3 loop reads CAWSVRGRASGHNEQFF. The CDR3 coding sequence is TGTGCCTGGAGTGTACGAGGGAGGGCTAGCGGACACAATGAGCAGTTCTTC. Full variable domain (rest looked up from reference TRBV30 and TRBJ2-1): SQTIHQWPATLVQPVGSPLSLECTVEGTSNPNLYWYRQAAGRGLQLLFYSVGIGQISSEVPQNLSASRPQDRQFILSSKKLLLSDSGFYLCAWSVRGRASGHNEQFFGPGTRLTVL.

The table lists this clone with a count of one. The chain uses TRBV6-1 and TRBJ2-4; D not certain. The germline gives CDR1 MNHNS, CDR2 SASEGT. CDR3 length: 12 residues. V shed 9 bases and J shed 0 bases, with 6 bases lying between them. CDR3 in amino acids: CASKLAKNIQYF. As DNA, the CDR3 is TGTGCCAGTAAACTAGCCAAAAACATTCAGTACTTC.

The genes are TRBV10-3 and TRBJ2-5, with no clear D. This CDR3 contains 14 residues. The V gene's germline CDR1 is ENHRY and CDR2 SYGVKD. Trimming took 0 bases from V and 9 from J, leaving 14 bases between them. The CDR3 DNA is TGTGCCATCAGTGAGTCCCTGACTTCGGTGGCCCAGTACTTC. Amino acid sequence: CAISESLTSVAQYF.

The J gene is TRBJ1-2, the V gene TRBV18; D is ambiguous. Trimming took off 3 bases at V and 4 bases at J, with 18 bases between the two ends. The germline gives CDR1 KGHSH, CDR2 LQKENI. The CDR3 extends over 16 amino acids. The CDR3 sequence is CASSPGATGISYGYTF. CDR3 DNA: TGTGCCAGCTCACCGGGTGCCACGGGGATCTCCTATGGCTACACCTTC.

V is TRBV4-3 and J is TRBJ2-7; tentative D call: TRBD2 (5 bases). Per germline, CDR1 LGHNA and CDR2 YSLEER. Deletions cut 4 bases from V and 5 bases from J, with 21 bases between. This CDR3 spans 16 amino acids. CDR3: CASSPRPSGSSDEQYF. The DNA for the CDR3 is TGCGCCAGCAGCCCTCGACCGTCGGGGTCGTCCGACGAGCAGTACTTC.

This chain links TRBV6-1 with TRBJ1-5; weak D call: TRBD1 (5 bases). Between the trimmed V and J ends, which lost 8 bases and 3 bases, there was a span of 11 bases. In germline, CDR1 is MNHNS, CDR2 SASEGT. The CDR3 spans 13 residues. CDR3 sequence reads: CASGGGVNQPQHF. Here the CDR3 DNA reads TGTGCCAGCGGCGGGGGAGTCAATCAGCCCCAGCATTTT.

Regarding this clone: This clone may be a read error of a much larger clone one base away. The chain joins TRBV7-2 to TRBJ1-3; no clear D. V was pared by 2 bases and J by 0 bases, with 5 bases between. Germline V CDR1 and CDR2: SGHTA, FQGNSA. The CDR3 has 14 residues. The CDR3 DNA reads TGTGCCAGCAGCTTACAGATCTCTGGAAACACCATATATTTT. Translation gives CASSLQISGNTIYF.

J is TRBJ2-2 and V is TRBV12-5, with 12 nucleotides matching TRBD2. Germline V gene sequence: CDR1 LGHNT, CDR2 FRNRAP. Trimming removed 3 bases from V and 1 base from J; junction bases left unmatched: 6. This CDR3 is built from 18 residues. The CDR3 protein is CASGLRLAGAQNTGELFF. Here the CDR3 DNA reads TGTGCTAGTGGTTTACGACTAGCGGGGGCCCAGAACACCGGGGAGCTGTTTTTT.

CDR3 protein: CASSFSGTGGTDTQYF. CDR3 DNA: TGTGCCAGCAGTTTTTCCGGGACAGGGGGCACAGATACGCAGTATTTT. The chain combines TRBV28 with TRBJ2-3, with TRBD1 matching 10 bases. J lost 1 base, V lost 3 bases, and 4 bases had no gene match. Germline V gives CDR1 MDHEN, CDR2 SYDVKM. The CDR3 is 16 residues long. Full variable domain (rest looked up from reference TRBV28 and TRBJ2-3): DVKVTQSSRYLVKRTGEKVFLECVQDMDHENMFWYRQDPGLGLRLIYFSYDVKMKEKGDIPEGYSVSREKKERFSLILESASTNQTSMYLCASSFSGTGGTDTQYFGPGTRLTVL.

This chain links TRBV10-3 with TRBJ1-2, with D perhaps matching TRBD1 (6 bases). The CDR3 has 14 residues. Germline CDR1 ENHRY, CDR2 SYGVKD. V dropped 0 bases and J dropped 6 bases, with 11 bases sitting between them. This CDR3 is CAISESGGPNGYTF. CDR3 nucleotide sequence: TGTGCCATCAGTGAGTCGGGGGGGCCGAATGGCTACACCTTC.

About this clone: One base away lies a much larger clone, so this may be a sequencing read error. This sample includes further DNA sequences coding for the same CDR3. This chain connects TRBV15 to TRBJ1-1, with D possibly matching TRBD1 (6 bases). CDR3 length equals 15 residues. Germline CDR1 reads LNHNV; CDR2 reads YYDKDF (reference sequence). The CDR3 reads CATSREDRMNTEAFF. The CDR3, as DNA: TGCGCCACCAGCAGAGAAGACAGGATGAACACTGAAGCTTTCTTT.

This chain uses TRBV11-2 with TRBJ2-7, with a possible D match to TRBD2 (6 bases). The V end lost 2 bases, the J end lost 3 bases, and 11 bases lay between the germline ends. Germline CDR1 is SGHAT and CDR2 is FQNNGV. This CDR3 is 14 amino acids long. CDR3 coding DNA: TGTGCCAGCAGCTTAAGAGGGACTTTCTACGAGCAGTACTTC. This sequence encodes CASSLRGTFYEQYF.

Of note for this clone: A far larger clone is only one base removed, so a read error is likely. This sample includes further DNA sequences coding for the same CDR3. The chain carries TRBV4-1 and TRBJ1-5, with D hard to call. The V gene's germline CDR1 is MGHRA and CDR2 YSYEKL. CDR3 size: 15 residues. Between the trimmed V and J ends, which lost 1 base and 4 bases, there was a span of 11 bases. The DNA for the CDR3 is TGCGCCAGCAGCCAAGTGCAAGGAAATAATCAGCCCCAGCATTTT. Translated: CASSQVQGNNQPQHF.

The chain recombines TRBV5-6 with TRBJ2-1; 9 bases fit TRBD1. CDR3 length: 16 residues. Germline assignment: CDR1 SGHDT and CDR2 YYEEEE. V trimming: 4 bases; J trimming: 2 bases; junction bases outside the gene matches: 7. CDR3 in DNA: TGTGCCAGCAGCCCCGACACAGGGGGCGCCTACAATGAGCAGTTCTTC. It codes for CASSPDTGGAYNEQFF.

The gene calls are TRBV7-2 and TRBJ2-7, with 7 nucleotides matching TRBD2. J gave up 3 bases and V 3 bases, and 2 bases lay outside the gene matches. The CDR3 sequence is 13 residues long. Germline lookup yields CDR1 SGHTA and CDR2 FQGNSA. As DNA, the CDR3 is TGTGCCAGCAGCTTCCGGGGGGACTACGAGCAGTACTTC. Amino acids: CASSFRGDYEQYF.

The V call is TRBV14, the J call TRBJ2-6, with D unclear. The V end lost 5 bases, the J end lost 0 bases, and 11 bases lay between the germline ends. The length of the CDR3 is 16 residues. Per the germline V gene, CDR1 is SGHDN and CDR2 is FVKESK. The CDR3 DNA is TGTGCCAGCAGCTTAACGCTCGCCTCTGGGGCCAACGTCCTGACTTTC. Residues: CASSLTLASGANVLTF. The variable domain in full, completed from reference TRBV14 and TRBJ2-6, reads EAGVTQFPSHSVIEKGQTVTLRCDPISGHDNLYWYRRVMGKEIKFLLHFVKESKQDESGMPNNRFLAERTGGTYSTLKVQPAELEDSGVYFCASSLTLASGANVLTFGAGSRLTVL.

The V gene is TRBV29-1, the J gene TRBJ2-1; 7 bases align to TRBD2. The length of the CDR3 is 13 residues. V lost 4 bases to trimming and J lost 6 bases; unmatched junction nucleotides: 6. Germline assignment: CDR1 SQVTM and CDR2 ANQGSEA. The CDR3 DNA sequence: TGCAGCGTTGTAAGCGGGATTGGCAATGAGCAGTTCTTC. It translates to CSVVSGIGNEQFF.

The chain carries TRBV7-2 and TRBJ2-7; a possible D gene is TRBD1 (6 bases). This CDR3 is built from 15 residues. V gave up 4 bases and J gave up 9 bases, with 22 bases separating them. In germline, CDR1 is SGHTA, CDR2 FQGNSA. Here the CDR3 reads CASSSAGTRGGWQYF. The CDR3 nucleotides read TGTGCCAGCAGCTCTGCCGGGACCCGAGGGGGTTGGCAGTACTTC.

The rearrangement uses TRBV19 and TRBJ1-1; no reliable D call. The V and J ends lost 7 bases and 0 bases respectively, with 9 bases between them. The CDR3 length is 13 residues. The germline V gene encodes CDR1 LNHDA and CDR2 SQIVND (reference sequence). The DNA of the CDR3 is TGTGCCAGTACTTTCTCTCTGAACACTGAAGCTTTCTTT. Translation gives CASTFSLNTEAFF.

This clone has only a few counts. This chain uses TRBV4-1 with TRBJ2-7, with D tentatively TRBD1 (6 bases). V gave up 0 bases and J gave up 4 bases, with 16 bases separating them. This CDR3 has 16 residues. Germline CDR1 and CDR2: MGHRA and YSYEKL. CDR3 nucleotide sequence: TGCGCCAGCAGCCAAGATCCACAGGGTTCAGGATACGAGCAGTACTTC. Amino acid sequence: CASSQDPQGSGYEQYF.

The chain employs TRBV6-1 and TRBJ1-3, with TRBD1 as a possible D gene (6 bases). The ends were cut back, 5 bases at V and 2 bases at J, with 13 bases in the middle. The CDR3 consists of 15 residues. CDR1 and CDR2 from the germline V gene are MNHNS and SASEGT. The CDR3 DNA reads TGTGCCAGCAGTATCGGGGGCCAAACTGGAAACACCATATATTTT. It translates to CASSIGGQTGNTIYF.

In this sample, this clone turned up once. This chain connects TRBV19 to TRBJ2-3; D perhaps matches TRBD1 (6 bases). Germline CDR1 and CDR2: LNHDA and SQIVND (reference sequence). CDR3 length: 15 amino acids. V lost 4 bases and J lost 0, with 11 bases in between. The CDR3 sequence: CASSTQGRSTDTQYF. In DNA, the CDR3 is TGTGCCAGTAGTACGCAGGGGCGAAGCACAGATACGCAGTATTTT.